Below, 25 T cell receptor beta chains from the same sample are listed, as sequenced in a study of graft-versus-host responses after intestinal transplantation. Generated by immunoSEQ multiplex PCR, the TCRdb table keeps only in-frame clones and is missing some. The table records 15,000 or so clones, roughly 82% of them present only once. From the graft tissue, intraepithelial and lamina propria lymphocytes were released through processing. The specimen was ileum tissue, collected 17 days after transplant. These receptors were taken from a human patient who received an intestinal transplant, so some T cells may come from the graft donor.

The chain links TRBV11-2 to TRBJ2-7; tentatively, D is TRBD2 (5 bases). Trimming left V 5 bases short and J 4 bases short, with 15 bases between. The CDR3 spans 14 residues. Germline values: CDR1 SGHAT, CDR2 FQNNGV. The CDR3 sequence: CASSPWERGYEQYF. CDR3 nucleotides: TGTGCCAGCAGCCCGTGGGAGCGCGGATACGAGCAGTACTTC.

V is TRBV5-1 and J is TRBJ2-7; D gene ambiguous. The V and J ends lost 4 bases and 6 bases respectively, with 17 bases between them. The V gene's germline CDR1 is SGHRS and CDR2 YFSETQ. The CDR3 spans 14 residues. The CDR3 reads CASSASPEFAEQYF. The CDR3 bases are TGCGCCAGCAGCGCCTCCCCCGAGTTTGCCGAGCAGTACTTC. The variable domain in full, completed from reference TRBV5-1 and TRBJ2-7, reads KAGVTQTPRYLIKTRGQQVTLSCSPISGHRSVSWYQQTPGQGLQFLFEYFSETQRNKGNFPGRFSGRQFSNSRSEMNVSTLELGDSALYLCASSASPEFAEQYFGPGTRLTVT.

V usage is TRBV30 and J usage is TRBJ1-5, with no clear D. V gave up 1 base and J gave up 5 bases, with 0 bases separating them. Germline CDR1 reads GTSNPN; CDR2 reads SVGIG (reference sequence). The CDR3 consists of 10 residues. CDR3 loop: CAWSDQPQHF. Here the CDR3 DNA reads TGTGCCTGGAGTGATCAGCCCCAGCATTTT. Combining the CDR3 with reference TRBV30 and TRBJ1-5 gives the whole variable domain SQTIHQWPATLVQPVGSPLSLECTVEGTSNPNLYWYRQAAGRGLQLLFYSVGIGQISSEVPQNLSASRPQDRQFILSSKKLLLSDSGFYLCAWSDQPQHFGDGTRLSIL.

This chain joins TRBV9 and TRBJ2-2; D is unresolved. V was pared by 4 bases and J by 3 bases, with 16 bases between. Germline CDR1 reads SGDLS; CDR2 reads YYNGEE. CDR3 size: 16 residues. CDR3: CASSPDVETYTGELFF. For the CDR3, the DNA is TGTGCCAGCAGCCCAGACGTGGAGACCTACACCGGGGAGCTGTTTTTT.

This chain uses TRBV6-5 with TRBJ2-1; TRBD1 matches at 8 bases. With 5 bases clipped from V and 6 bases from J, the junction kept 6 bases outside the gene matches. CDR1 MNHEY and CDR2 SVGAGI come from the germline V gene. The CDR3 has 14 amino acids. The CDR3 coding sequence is TGTGCCAGCAGTCCTTGGGGGACAGGCAATGAGCAGTTCTTC. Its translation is CASSPWGTGNEQFF.

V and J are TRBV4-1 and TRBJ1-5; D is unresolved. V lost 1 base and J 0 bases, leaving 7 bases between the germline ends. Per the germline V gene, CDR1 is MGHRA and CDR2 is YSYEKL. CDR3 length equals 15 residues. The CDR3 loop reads CASSQGRISNQPQHF. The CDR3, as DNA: TGCGCCAGCAGCCAAGGACGGATTAGCAATCAGCCCCAGCATTTT.

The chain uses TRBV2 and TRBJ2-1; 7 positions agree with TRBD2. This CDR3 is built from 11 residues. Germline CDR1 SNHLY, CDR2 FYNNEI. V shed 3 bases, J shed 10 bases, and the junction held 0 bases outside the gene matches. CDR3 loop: CASSEGGEQFF. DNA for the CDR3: TGTGCCAGCAGTGAGGGGGGGGAGCAGTTCTTC.

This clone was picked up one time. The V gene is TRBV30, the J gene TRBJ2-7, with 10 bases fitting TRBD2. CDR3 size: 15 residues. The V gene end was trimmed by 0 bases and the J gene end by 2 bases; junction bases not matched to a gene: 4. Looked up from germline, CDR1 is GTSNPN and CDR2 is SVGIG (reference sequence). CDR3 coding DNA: TGTGCCTGGAGTGTAGGACTAGCGGCCACCTACGAGCAGTACTTC. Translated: CAWSVGLAATYEQYF.

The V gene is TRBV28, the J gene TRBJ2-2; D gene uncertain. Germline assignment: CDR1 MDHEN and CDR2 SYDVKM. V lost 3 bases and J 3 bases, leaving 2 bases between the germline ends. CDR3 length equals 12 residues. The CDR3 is CASSLHTGELFF. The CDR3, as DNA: TGTGCCAGCAGTTTGCACACCGGGGAGCTGTTTTTT.

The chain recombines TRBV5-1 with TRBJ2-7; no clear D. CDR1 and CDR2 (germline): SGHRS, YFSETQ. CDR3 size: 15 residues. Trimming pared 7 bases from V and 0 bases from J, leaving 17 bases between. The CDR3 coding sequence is TGCGCCAGCTCGGCACCCGGCACTCCCTCCTACGAGCAGTACTTC. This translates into CASSAPGTPSYEQYF.

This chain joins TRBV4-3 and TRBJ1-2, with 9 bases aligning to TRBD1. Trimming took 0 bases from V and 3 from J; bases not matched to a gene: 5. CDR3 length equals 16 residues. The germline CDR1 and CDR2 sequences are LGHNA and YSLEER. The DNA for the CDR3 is TGCGCCAGCAGCCAAGATTGGGACAGGGAGGACTATGGCTACACCTTC. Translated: CASSQDWDREDYGYTF.

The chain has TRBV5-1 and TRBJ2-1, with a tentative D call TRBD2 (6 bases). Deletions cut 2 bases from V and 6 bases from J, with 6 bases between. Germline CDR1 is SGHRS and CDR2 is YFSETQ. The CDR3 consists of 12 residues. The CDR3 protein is CASSFSGNEQFF. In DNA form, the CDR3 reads TGCGCCAGCAGCTTTAGCGGCAATGAGCAGTTCTTC.

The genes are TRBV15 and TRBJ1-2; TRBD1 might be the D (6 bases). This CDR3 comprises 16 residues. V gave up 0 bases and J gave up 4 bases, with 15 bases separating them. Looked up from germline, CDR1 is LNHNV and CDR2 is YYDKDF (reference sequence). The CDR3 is CATSREPWGGAYGYTF. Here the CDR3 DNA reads TGTGCCACCAGCAGAGAACCTTGGGGGGGCGCCTATGGCTACACCTTC.

DNA for the CDR3: TGTGCCAGCAGCGTAAATTACCTGACAGGGGGCTCCTACGAGCAGTACTTC. As protein: CASSVNYLTGGSYEQYF. The chain employs TRBV9 and TRBJ2-7; TRBD1 matches at 9 bases. The CDR3 is made up of 17 amino acids. CDR1 is SGDLS, CDR2 YYNGEE, per germline. V dropped 1 base and J dropped 0; count of bases not matched to a gene: 8. Full variable domain (missing parts from reference TRBV9 and TRBJ2-7): DSGVTQTPKHLITATGQRVTLRCSPRSGDLSVYWYQQSLDQGLQFLIQYYNGEERAKGNILERFSAQQFPDLHSELNLSSLELGDSALYFCASSVNYLTGGSYEQYFGPGTRLTVT.

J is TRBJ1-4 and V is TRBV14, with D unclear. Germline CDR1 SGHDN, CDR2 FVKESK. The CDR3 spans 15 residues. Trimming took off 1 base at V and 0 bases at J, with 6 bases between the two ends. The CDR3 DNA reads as TGTGCCAGCAGCCAAGCCAGAACAACTAATGAAAAACTGTTTTTT. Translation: CASSQARTTNEKLFF.

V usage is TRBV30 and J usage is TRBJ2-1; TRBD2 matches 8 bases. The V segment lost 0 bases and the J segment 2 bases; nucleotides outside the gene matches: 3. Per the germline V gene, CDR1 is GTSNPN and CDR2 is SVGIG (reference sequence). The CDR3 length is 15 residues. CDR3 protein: CAWSVELAAYNEQFF. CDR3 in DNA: TGTGCCTGGAGTGTAGAACTAGCGGCCTACAATGAGCAGTTCTTC.

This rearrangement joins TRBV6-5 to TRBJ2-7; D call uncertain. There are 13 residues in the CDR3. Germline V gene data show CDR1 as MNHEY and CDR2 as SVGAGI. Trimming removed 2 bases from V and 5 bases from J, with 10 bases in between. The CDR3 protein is CASSYRSTDEQYF. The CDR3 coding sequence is TGTGCCAGCAGTTACCGCAGTACCGACGAGCAGTACTTC.

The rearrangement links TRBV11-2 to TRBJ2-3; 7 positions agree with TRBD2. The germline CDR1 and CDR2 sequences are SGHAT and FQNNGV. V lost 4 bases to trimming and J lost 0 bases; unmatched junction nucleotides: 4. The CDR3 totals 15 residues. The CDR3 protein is CASSWGSGSTDTQYF. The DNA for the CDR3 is TGTGCCAGCAGCTGGGGTAGCGGGAGCACAGATACGCAGTATTTT.

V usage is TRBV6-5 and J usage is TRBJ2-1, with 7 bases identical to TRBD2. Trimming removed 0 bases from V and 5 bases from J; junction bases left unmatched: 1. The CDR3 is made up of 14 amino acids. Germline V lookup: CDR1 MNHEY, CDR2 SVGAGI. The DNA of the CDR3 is TGTGCCAGCAGTTACTCCCTAGCGGACAATGAGCAGTTCTTC. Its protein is CASSYSLADNEQFF.

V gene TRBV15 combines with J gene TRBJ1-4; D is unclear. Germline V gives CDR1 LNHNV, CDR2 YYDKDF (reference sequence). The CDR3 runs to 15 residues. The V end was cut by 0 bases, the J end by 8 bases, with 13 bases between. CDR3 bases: TGTGCCACCAGCAGAGATCGGCAAGGCAGGGAAAAACTGTTTTTT. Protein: CATSRDRQGREKLFF.

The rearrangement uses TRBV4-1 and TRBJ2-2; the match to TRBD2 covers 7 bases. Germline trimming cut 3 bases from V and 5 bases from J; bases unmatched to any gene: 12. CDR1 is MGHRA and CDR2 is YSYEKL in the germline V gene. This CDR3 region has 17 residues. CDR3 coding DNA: TGCGCCAGCAGCCACGGGCCCCAGGGCGGGGGAACCGGGGAGCTGTTTTTT. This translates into CASSHGPQGGGTGELFF.

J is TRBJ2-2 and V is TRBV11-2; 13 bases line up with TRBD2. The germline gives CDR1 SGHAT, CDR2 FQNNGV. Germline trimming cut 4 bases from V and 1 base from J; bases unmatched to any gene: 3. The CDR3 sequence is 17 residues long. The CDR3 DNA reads TGTGCCAGCAGCTCCTGGACTAGCGGGGGGAACACCGGGGAGCTGTTTTTT. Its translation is CASSSWTSGGNTGELFF. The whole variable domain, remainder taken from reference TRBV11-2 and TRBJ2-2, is EAGVAQSPRYKIIEKRQSVAFWCNPISGHATLYWYQQILGQGPKLLIQFQNNGVVDDSQLPKDRFSAERLKGVDSTLKIQPAKLEDSAVYLCASSSWTSGGNTGELFFGEGSRLTVL.

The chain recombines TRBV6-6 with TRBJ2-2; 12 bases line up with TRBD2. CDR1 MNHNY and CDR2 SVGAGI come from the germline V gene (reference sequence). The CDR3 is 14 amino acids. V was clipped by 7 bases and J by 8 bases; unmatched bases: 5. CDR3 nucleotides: TGTGCCAGCACTTTGACTAGCGGGAGAGGGGAGCTGTTTTTT. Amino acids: CASTLTSGRGELFF.

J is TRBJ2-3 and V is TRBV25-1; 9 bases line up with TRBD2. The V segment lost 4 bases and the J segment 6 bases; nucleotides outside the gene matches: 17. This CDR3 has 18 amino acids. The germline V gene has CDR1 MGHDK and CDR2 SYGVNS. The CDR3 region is CASSGVSTSGLIWDTQYF. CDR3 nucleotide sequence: TGTGCCAGCAGTGGGGTCTCTACTAGCGGGCTAATTTGGGATACGCAGTATTTT.

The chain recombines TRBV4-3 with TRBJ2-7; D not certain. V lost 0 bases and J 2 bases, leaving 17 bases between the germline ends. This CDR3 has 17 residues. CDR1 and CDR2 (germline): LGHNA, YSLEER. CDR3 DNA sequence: TGCGCCAGCAGCCAAGACGCTGGAGTCCTTCGCCCCTACGAGCAGTACTTC. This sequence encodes CASSQDAGVLRPYEQYF.